This TCR beta chain was identified in a study of CD8+ T cells in alopecia areata. Findings of the study overall: It was lesional scalp, especially alopecia totalis/universalis, that showed higher clonality than normal scalp.

Losses at the gene ends were 0 bases for V and 10 bases for J; bases not matched to a gene: 20. The CDR3 sequence is 20 residues long. Germline CDR1 and CDR2: SGHRS and YFSETQ. This clone came up once. The antigen remains undetermined. RNA was extracted and reverse transcribed into cDNA as the sequencing template. The assay was immunoSEQ multiplex PCR, and TCRdb's table has in-frame clones only and misses some. Of about 210,000 clones in the sample, 50% to 60% were seen once. Treatment: oral pan-JAK inhibitor, 5-10 mg twice daily. Lesional scalp punch biopsies and peripheral blood came from alopecia areata patients.

The genes are TRBV5-1 and TRBJ1-6; TRBD1 matches at 9 bases. The specimen comprised CD4+ T cells sorted from blood, sampled at week 4, from a patient treated with tofacitinib. The source of this sequence is a human donor with alopecia areata. The CDR3 is CASSLGATGQGILGLSPLHF. CDR3 DNA: TGCGCCAGCAGCTTGGGGGCCACGGGACAGGGAATTTTGGGGCTGTCACCCCTCCACTTT.